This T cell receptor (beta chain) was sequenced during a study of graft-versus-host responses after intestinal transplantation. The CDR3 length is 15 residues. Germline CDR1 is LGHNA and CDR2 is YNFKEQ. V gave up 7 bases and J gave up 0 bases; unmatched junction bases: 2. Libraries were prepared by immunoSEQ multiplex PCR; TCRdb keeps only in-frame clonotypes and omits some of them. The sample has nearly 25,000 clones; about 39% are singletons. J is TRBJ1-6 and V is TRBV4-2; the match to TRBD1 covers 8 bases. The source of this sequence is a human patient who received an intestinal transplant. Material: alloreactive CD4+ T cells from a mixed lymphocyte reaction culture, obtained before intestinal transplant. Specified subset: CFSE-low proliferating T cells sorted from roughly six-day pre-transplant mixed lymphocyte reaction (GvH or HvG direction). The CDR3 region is CASTGQGSYNSPLHF. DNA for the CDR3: TGTGCCAGCACAGGACAGGGCTCCTATAATTCACCCCTCCACTTT.